These T cell receptor beta chains were read from a single sample in a study of Ad26.COV2.S vaccination and SARS-CoV-2 variants. The table came from immunoSEQ multiplex PCR; TCRdb's copy has only in-frame clones and leaves some out. Of some 340,000 clones in the sample, 85% were seen once. Sequences were derived from peripheral blood, sampled in a trial of Ad26.COV2.S vaccine versus placebo. The receptor set was obtained from a person aged 18-60 years who received the Ad26.COV2.S COVID-19 vaccine or a placebo. Each CDR3 is given with its conserved first and last residue. D genes are given only for firm matches. Clone size appears in some rows only: once, few, many, or a class for an expanded clone.

>TRBJ2-2|TRBD2|NA|TRBV4-1
TGCGCCAGCAGCCTACGGGGGGGCACCGGGGAGCTGTTTTTT
CASSLRGGTGELFF
>TRBJ1-1|NA|NA|TRBV11-2
TGTGCCAGCAGCCCCGGGGGCACTGAAGCTTTCTTT
CASSPGGTEAFF
>TRBJ1-2|TRBD1|NA|TRBV6-5
TGTGCCAGCAGTTACCAGGGGGACTATGGCTACACCTTC
CASSYQGDYGYTF
>TRBJ1-6|TRBD1|NA|TRBV7-8
TGTGCCAGCAGCCCACAGGGGGCCGTAGATTCACCCCTCCACTTT
CASSPQGAVDSPLHF
>TRBJ2-3|TRBD2|NA|TRBV18
TGTGCCAGCTCCAAAGCGGGGACCGGCACAGATACGCAGTATTTT
CASSKAGTGTDTQYF
>TRBJ2-7|NA|NA|TRBV19
TGTGCCAGTAGTAGAATCGGGACAGGCGGGAGGGACGAGCAGTACTTC
CASSRIGTGGRDEQYF
>TRBJ2-1|NA|NA|TRBV29-1
TGCAGCGCCGCCTGGGTCCAAGAAGAAAATGAGCAGTTCTTC
CSAAWVQEENEQFF
>TRBJ2-2|NA|once|TRBV7-9
TGTGCCAGCAGCTTACTAGGGGCCGACGGCGGGGAGCTGTTTTTT
CASSLLGADGGELFF
>TRBJ2-1|TRBD1|NA|TRBV6-5
TGTGCCAGCAGCCCGAACAGGGGCCCCTACAATGAGCAGTTCTTC
CASSPNRGPYNEQFF
>TRBJ2-1|NA|NA|TRBV7-8
TGTGCCAGCAGCTCGGGCAGATCCAATGAGCAGTTCTTC
CASSSGRSNEQFF
>TRBJ2-1|TRBD1|NA|TRBV5-1
TGCGCCAGCAGCTCCCTCCGGGACAGAAAACGGGGGCAGTTCTTC
CASSSLRDRKRGQFF
>TRBJ1-1|NA|NA|TRBV6-6
TGTGCCAGCAGTTACGGGGGGCCGAACACTGAAGCTTTCTTT
CASSYGGPNTEAFF
>TRBJ2-1|NA|once|TRBV28
TGTGCCAGCAGTTTGTCTCATCCCTCCTACAATGAGCAGTTCTTC
CASSLSHPSYNEQFF
>TRBJ2-3|TRBD1|NA|TRBV19
TGTGCCAGTAGTATGGGGCGACAGGGAAGCACAGATACGCAGTATTTT
CASSMGRQGSTDTQYF
>TRBJ2-7|NA|few|TRBV9
TGTGCCAGCAGCGTAGGGGGACTGAGCTCCTACGAGCAGTACTTC
CASSVGGLSSYEQYF
>TRBJ2-1|NA|NA|TRBV2
TGTGCCAGCAGTGAATGGCCGAACAATGAGCAGTTCTTC
CASSEWPNNEQFF
>TRBJ1-4|NA|NA|TRBV4-1
TGCGCCAGCAGCCAAGATAACGAGGAAAAACTGTTTTTT
CASSQDNEEKLFF
>TRBJ1-1|NA|NA|TRBV5-6
TGTGCCAGCAGCTTGGGTGTGGATGAAGCTTTCTTT
CASSLGVDEAFF
>TRBJ2-5|NA|NA|TRBV24-1
TGTGCCACCAGTGGAGGGGGCCAAGAGACCCAGTACTTC
CATSGGGQETQYF
>TRBJ2-5|NA|NA|TRBV7-6
TGTGCCAGCAGCTCGGGAGCAAACACGAGGGGTCAAGAGACCCAGTACTTC
CASSSGANTRGQETQYF
>TRBJ1-5|NA|NA|TRBV28
TGTGCCAGCAGCCGAGGGGGCAATCAGCCCCAGCATTTT
CASSRGGNQPQHF
>TRBJ1-1|TRBD1|NA|TRBV10-3
TGTGCCATCAGCCTGACAGGGGATGAAGCTTTCTTT
CAISLTGDEAFF
>TRBJ1-1|NA|few|TRBV18
TGTGCCAGCTCACCACAAACAGGGATTGGCCCTGAAGCTTTCTTT
CASSPQTGIGPEAFF
>TRBJ2-1|NA|NA|TRBV5-1
TGCGCCAGCAGCAAGACAGATGAGCAGTTCTTC
CASSKTDEQFF
>TRBJ1-2|NA|NA|TRBV2
TGTGCCAGCAGTGAATTGGGAGCCGGAGGCTACACCTTC
CASSELGAGGYTF
>TRBJ1-5|TRBD1|NA|TRBV10-1
TGCGCCAGCAGTGAAAGGGGGCTGCGAGGAGAAGAGCCCCAGCATTTT
CASSERGLRGEEPQHF
>TRBJ2-3|TRBD2|NA|TRBV5-4
TGTGCCAGCAGCTCTAGAGCGGGGGGCATAACAGATACGCAGTATTTT
CASSSRAGGITDTQYF
>TRBJ2-7|TRBD2|NA|TRBV19
TGTGCCAGTAAGGAGAAGCGGGGGGTCCGAGCCTACGAGCAGTACTTC
CASKEKRGVRAYEQYF
>TRBJ2-7|TRBD2|NA|TRBV6-6
TGTGCCAGCAGCCCCATCTCGCGGGGGGCGACCTACGAGCAGTACTTC
CASSPISRGATYEQYF
>TRBJ2-7|TRBD2|once|TRBV5-1
TGCGCCAGCAGCTTAGGGACTAGCGGGGGGGCCATCTACGAGCAGTACTTC
CASSLGTSGGAIYEQYF
>TRBJ1-1|NA|few|TRBV6-6
TGTGCCAGCAGTACTGTAGGGGAGAACACTGAAGCTTTCTTT
CASSTVGENTEAFF
>TRBJ2-7|TRBD1|NA|TRBV3-1/TRBV3-2
TGTGCCAGCAGCCACAACAGGGGGAACGAGCAGTACTTC
CASSHNRGNEQYF
>TRBJ1-5|NA|NA|TRBV12-3/TRBV12-4
TGTGCCAGCAGTTTGTACAATCAGCCCCAGCATTTT
CASSLYNQPQHF
>TRBJ2-5|TRBD2|once|TRBV9
TGTGCCAGCGGCGCGGGGGTGGGAGAGACCCAGTACTTC
CASGAGVGETQYF
>TRBJ2-5|TRBD2|NA|TRBV7-4
TGTGCCAGCAGCTCGATAAAGCGGGGGGGATATCAAGAGACCCAGTACTTC
CASSSIKRGGYQETQYF
>TRBJ2-1|TRBD2|NA|TRBV7-2
TGTGCCAGCAGCTTCGGCAGGGAGGGGAATGAGCAGTTCTTC
CASSFGREGNEQFF
>TRBJ2-5|NA|NA|TRBV6-4
TGTGCCAGCAGTGAGAAAATTTTCGGCCCCCAGTACTTC
CASSEKIFGPQYF
>TRBJ2-5|TRBD1|once|TRBV6-5
TGTGCCACAGCAACCGGGGACAGGGGAGGAGAGACCCAGTACTTC
CATATGDRGGETQYF
>TRBJ2-7|NA|NA|TRBV3-1/TRBV3-2
TGTGCCAGCAGCCAAAGGCGGGCCGGGCGGTACGAGCAGTACTTC
CASSQRRAGRYEQYF
>TRBJ2-5|NA|NA|TRBV7-6
TGTGCCAGCAGCTTAGCGATGGCCAGCCAAGAGACCCAGTACTTC
CASSLAMASQETQYF
>TRBJ1-2|NA|NA|TRBV6-5
TGTGCCAGCAGGAACGGGGCCTTCTATGGCTACACCTTC
CASRNGAFYGYTF
>TRBJ1-6|NA|NA|TRBV2
TGTGCCAGCAGCGGGACAAGTTATAATTCACCCCTCCACTTT
CASSGTSYNSPLHF
>TRBJ2-3|NA|NA|TRBV11-2
TGTGCCAGCAGCTCCCGTGGGGGCTGGATAGATACGCAGTATTTT
CASSSRGGWIDTQYF
>TRBJ1-1|NA|NA|TRBV7-3
TGTGCCAGCAGGCCCCAGGGTACCACTGAAGCTTTCTTT
CASRPQGTTEAFF
>TRBJ2-2|NA|NA|TRBV11-2
TGTGCCAGCAGCTTATGGCTCACCGGGGAGCTGTTTTTT
CASSLWLTGELFF
>TRBJ2-5|TRBD2|NA|TRBV7-6
TGTGCCAGCAGCAGGACTAGCGCTGAGACCCAGTACTTC
CASSRTSAETQYF
>TRBJ1-1|NA|once|TRBV6-2/TRBV6-3
TGTGCCAGCAGTTACGGGCCCCTACCAAATCCTGAAGCTTTCTTT
CASSYGPLPNPEAFF
>TRBJ1-2|NA|NA|TRBV19
TGTGCCAGTAGAACGGGGGCTGGCTACACCTTC
CASRTGAGYTF
>TRBJ2-2|TRBD1|NA|TRBV4-1
TGCGCCAGCAGCCAGGGTCAGGGGGCGAGCACCGGGGAGCTGTTTTTT
CASSQGQGASTGELFF
>TRBJ2-2|TRBD1|NA|TRBV5-1
TGCGCCAGCAGCTTGGTCCCGACAGGGGCCTTGACCGGGGAGCTGTTTTTT
CASSLVPTGALTGELFF
>TRBJ2-2|TRBD1|few|TRBV27
TGTGCCAGCAGTTCCAGGGGGCGGAGGGAGCTGTTTTTT
CASSSRGRRELFF
>TRBJ2-7|NA|NA|TRBV5-8
TGTGCCAGCAGCCCCTGGTTGGCGGAGGTAGCCTTC
CASSPWLAEVAF
>TRBJ1-1|NA|NA|TRBV19
TGTGCCAGTAGTATATCTGGGAAGACTGAAGCTTTCTTT
CASSISGKTEAFF
>TRBJ2-7|TRBD1|NA|TRBV7-8
TGTGCCAGCAGCCGACGGGACAGGGGCTCCTACGAGCAGTACTTC
CASSRRDRGSYEQYF
>TRBJ1-6|NA|NA|TRBV4-1
TGCGCCAGCAGCCAAGACCGCTTGGGCTCCTATAATTCACCCCTCCACTTT
CASSQDRLGSYNSPLHF
>TRBJ2-3|TRBD1|NA|TRBV15
TGTGCCACCAGCAGCGAGGGGGCCCACCGGCGCACAGATACGCAGTATTTT
CATSSEGAHRRTDTQYF